One and the same sample provided the 26 T cell receptor beta chains below, sequenced in a study of resident and recirculating memory T cells in vitiligo. Repertoires were generated with immunoSEQ multiplex PCR, while TCRdb's copy carries only in-frame clones and drops some. The top ten clones hold more than 5% of a sample with tens of thousands of clones, around 92% of them seen once. Material for sequencing was blood. Receptors originate from a male donor with vitiligo.

The V gene is TRBV6-5, the J gene TRBJ1-5; D unclear. Looked up from germline, CDR1 is MNHEY and CDR2 is SVGAGI. Trimming shortened V by 6 bases and J by 2 bases, and 14 bases separated the two germline ends. The CDR3 is 15 residues long. CDR3 coding DNA: TGTGCCAGCAGCTCAAACAAACGGGGCAATCAGCCCCAGCATTTT. Protein product: CASSSNKRGNQPQHF.

This rearrangement joins TRBV30 to TRBJ2-7; no clear D. In germline, CDR1 is GTSNPN, CDR2 SVGIG (reference sequence). V lost 0 bases, J lost 4 bases, and 10 bases lay in between. CDR3 length equals 13 residues. Written as DNA, the CDR3 is TGTGCCTGGAGTGTAGGTGAGAGGTACGAGCAGTACTTC. It yields the protein CAWSVGERYEQYF.

The chain links TRBV6-1 to TRBJ2-3; the D gene is possibly TRBD2 (6 bases). The germline V and J ends were trimmed by 8 bases and 9 bases, with 18 bases remaining between them. Germline V gives CDR1 MNHNS, CDR2 SASEGT. This CDR3 comprises 13 residues. The CDR3 DNA reads as TGTGCCAGCGGTATGCGGGAAAGTCAGACGCAGTATTTT. Translation gives CASGMRESQTQYF.

This clone was found once. The rearrangement joins TRBV7-2 to TRBJ2-7; D is ambiguous. With 3 bases removed from V and 6 bases from J, the gap between germline ends came to 9 bases. Germline CDR1 is SGHTA and CDR2 is FQGNSA. There are 12 residues in the CDR3. The CDR3 region has the DNA TGTGCCAGCAGCTTTTTCAGTGCCGAGCAGTACTTC. This gives the protein CASSFFSAEQYF.

V gene TRBV10-3 combines with J gene TRBJ2-5, with D maybe TRBD1 (5 bases). The CDR3 runs to 15 residues. CDR1 and CDR2 (germline): ENHRY, SYGVKD. The V and J ends lost 4 bases and 5 bases respectively, with 17 bases between them. CDR3 DNA sequence: TGTGCCATCAGTGGACTTTCCATGGGGCGTGAGACCCAGTACTTC. Amino acid sequence: CAISGLSMGRETQYF.

V and J are TRBV6-4 and TRBJ2-1; D uncertain. V was cut by 0 bases and J by 4 bases, with 7 bases left in between. There are 14 residues in the CDR3. Germline values: CDR1 MRHNA, CDR2 SNTAGT. In DNA, the CDR3 is TGTGCCAGCAGTGACTCCCACAGATACAATGAGCAGTTCTTC. This encodes CASSDSHRYNEQFF.

The chain recombines TRBV27 with TRBJ2-7; 7 bases line up with TRBD2. Germline V gives CDR1 MNHEY, CDR2 SMNVEV (reference sequence). Losses at the gene ends were 3 bases for V and 5 bases for J; bases not matched to a gene: 4. CDR3 size: 13 residues. The CDR3 protein is CASSLWEGHEQYF. In DNA, the CDR3 is TGTGCCAGCAGTTTGTGGGAGGGCCACGAGCAGTACTTC.

Turning to this clone: Other DNA sequences within the sample encode an identical CDR3. The V call is TRBV6-5, the J call TRBJ1-2; TRBD1 matches 9 bases. Germline CDR1 reads MNHEY; CDR2 reads SVGAGI. The CDR3 has 14 residues. Trimming removed 0 bases from V and 5 bases from J; junction bases left unmatched: 1. CDR3 DNA: TGTGCCAGCAGTTACTCGACAGGGGGTTATGGCTACACCTTC. Protein: CASSYSTGGYGYTF.

The table lists this clone with a few counts. The chain is built from TRBV25-1 and TRBJ2-3; a weak D match, TRBD2 (7 bases). The germline gives CDR1 MGHDK, CDR2 SYGVNS. The CDR3 is made up of 16 amino acids. V dropped 4 bases and J dropped 3 bases, with 17 bases sitting between them. The CDR3 region has the DNA TGTGCCAGCAGTGCCCGTCGGGGGGCAGGTACAGATACGCAGTATTTT. This encodes CASSARRGAGTDTQYF.

V and J are TRBV4-1 and TRBJ2-2, with D possibly matching TRBD2 (5 bases). Germline V gives CDR1 MGHRA, CDR2 YSYEKL. CDR3 length: 14 amino acids. The V gene lost 2 bases and the J gene lost 6 bases, with 10 bases spanning the gap. CDR3 sequence: CASSQIGNPGELFF. The CDR3 coding sequence is TGCGCCAGCAGCCAAATCGGGAATCCCGGGGAGCTGTTTTTT.

The chain combines TRBV5-1 with TRBJ2-3; TRBD2 aligns across 7 bases. V was pared by 0 bases and J by 4 bases, with 8 bases of the junction left unmatched. The CDR3 covers 16 residues. Germline assignment: CDR1 SGHRS and CDR2 YFSETQ. The CDR3 region is CASSLGLNREADTQYF. As DNA, the CDR3 is TGCGCCAGCAGCTTGGGCCTCAACCGGGAGGCAGATACGCAGTATTTT.

This chain uses TRBV2 with TRBJ2-7; 9 nucleotides match TRBD1. The CDR3 has 15 amino acids. The J segment lost 3 bases and the V segment lost 3 bases, leaving 6 bases of the junction unmatched. Germline V gene lookup returns CDR1 SNHLY and CDR2 FYNNEI. The CDR3 DNA reads as TGTGCCAGCAGTGAGGGACAGGGACGGGTCTACGAGCAGTACTTC. Its translation is CASSEGQGRVYEQYF.

This clone is a singleton in its sample. The chain couples TRBV7-3 to TRBJ2-3, with 12 bases that match TRBD2. Per germline, CDR1 SGHTA and CDR2 FQGTGA. The ends lost 5 bases at V and 1 base at J; junction bases unmatched: 4. CDR3 length: 16 amino acids. CDR3 bases: TGTGCCAGCAGCCTCCGACTAGCGGGGGGCACAGATACGCAGTATTTT. Translating it yields CASSLRLAGGTDTQYF. Complete variable domain (other parts from reference TRBV7-3 and TRBJ2-3): GAGVSQTPSNKVTEKGKYVELRCDPISGHTALYWYRQSLGQGPEFLIYFQGTGAADDSGLPNDRFFAVRPEGSVSTLKIQRTERGDSAVYLCASSLRLAGGTDTQYFGPGTRLTVL.

The CDR3 region is CASSFRGRGYEQYF. CDR3 DNA sequence: TGTGCCAGCAGTTTCCGTGGGAGAGGCTACGAGCAGTACTTC. The V call is TRBV27, the J call TRBJ2-7; a weak D match, TRBD2 (5 bases). CDR1 MNHEY and CDR2 SMNVEV come from the germline V gene (reference sequence). The V and J ends lost 3 bases and 3 bases respectively, with 12 bases between them. The CDR3 is made up of 14 amino acids.

The rearrangement links TRBV28 to TRBJ2-3; possibly TRBD1 for D (5 bases). V was clipped by 4 bases and J by 8 bases, with 10 bases between them. CDR3 length: 12 residues. Germline CDR1 reads MDHEN; CDR2 reads SYDVKM. This CDR3 is CASSSRVFTQYF. The DNA for the CDR3 is TGTGCCAGCAGTTCCAGGGTTTTTACGCAGTATTTT.

V usage is TRBV7-9 and J usage is TRBJ2-1, with 11 bases matching TRBD2. With 6 bases clipped from V and 10 bases from J, the junction kept 8 bases outside the gene matches. Per the germline V gene, CDR1 is SEHNR and CDR2 is FQNEAQ (reference sequence). This CDR3 region has 14 residues. CDR3 DNA: TGTGCCAGCAGTCTCCTAGCGGGAGGCGGGGAGCAGTTCTTC. As protein: CASSLLAGGGEQFF.

The CDR3 region is CASSSLSLTAGWGFYGYTF. The CDR3 DNA reads TGTGCCAGCAGCTCCCTGAGTTTGACAGCCGGGTGGGGATTTTATGGCTACACCTTC. The genes are TRBV5-4 and TRBJ1-2; a weak D match, TRBD1 (5 bases). This CDR3 has 19 amino acids. V was trimmed by 3 bases and J by 5 bases, leaving 29 bases between them. Germline V gene sequence: CDR1 SGHNT, CDR2 YYREEE (reference sequence).

This chain links TRBV19 with TRBJ2-2, with D possibly being TRBD2 (5 bases). This CDR3 spans 13 amino acids. Germline V lookup: CDR1 LNHDA, CDR2 SQIVND (reference sequence). Trimming left V 7 bases short and J 5 bases short, with 11 bases between. The CDR3, as DNA: TGTGCCAGTAACCCTAGCCTGACCGGGGAGCTGTTTTTT. The encoded protein is CASNPSLTGELFF.

This sequence joins TRBV27 and TRBJ1-1; D remains ambiguous. Germline CDR1 MNHEY, CDR2 SMNVEV (reference sequence). This CDR3 spans 15 amino acids. With 3 bases removed from V and 1 base from J, the gap between germline ends came to 12 bases. The CDR3, as DNA: TGTGCCAGCAGTTTCCAACCTCGGGGGAACACTGAAGCTTTCTTT. This codes for CASSFQPRGNTEAFF.

A single count supports this clone. The chain employs TRBV4-2 and TRBJ2-1; perhaps TRBD2 as D (7 bases). Germline V gives CDR1 LGHNA, CDR2 YNFKEQ. The CDR3 spans 16 residues. With 1 base removed from V and 3 bases from J, the gap between germline ends came to 13 bases. CDR3 sequence (DNA): TGTGCCAGCAGCCAAGGAGGGGGACTAAACTACAATGAGCAGTTCTTC. Its translation: CASSQGGGLNYNEQFF.

The gene calls are TRBV30 and TRBJ2-7; tentatively, D is TRBD2 (6 bases). Germline loops: CDR1 GTSNPN, CDR2 SVGIG (reference sequence). The CDR3 extends over 14 amino acids. V was pared by 2 bases and J by 0 bases, with 11 bases between. The CDR3 spells CAWSRTTSSYEQYF. The CDR3 DNA follows: TGTGCCTGGAGTCGGACTACCAGCTCCTACGAGCAGTACTTC.

The genes are TRBV19 and TRBJ1-1; D is unclear. CDR3 length equals 14 residues. Trimming removed 10 bases from V and 4 bases from J, with 19 bases in between. CDR1 and CDR2 (germline): LNHDA, SQIVND (reference sequence). CDR3: CAIEFRGLVTEAFF. The CDR3 nucleotides are TGTGCCATCGAATTCCGGGGTTTGGTCACTGAAGCTTTCTTT.

This sequence joins TRBV9 and TRBJ2-3, with 7 positions matching TRBD2. From germline, CDR1 is SGDLS and CDR2 YYNGEE. This CDR3 spans 14 amino acids. V lost 3 bases to trimming and J lost 5 bases; unmatched junction nucleotides: 6. The chain's CDR3 is CASSAFSGGDTQYF. In nucleotides, the CDR3 is TGTGCCAGCAGCGCCTTCTCGGGAGGAGATACGCAGTATTTT.

This chain connects TRBV5-1 to TRBJ2-4; possible D gene TRBD1, 6 bases. The CDR3 length is 14 residues. The germline CDR1 and CDR2 sequences are SGHRS and YFSETQ. Trimming cost V 7 bases and J 1 base, with 12 bases left between them. In DNA, the CDR3 is TGCGCCAGCCCGAGACAGGTGGCCAAAAACATTCAGTACTTC. Translated, it gives CASPRQVAKNIQYF.

In this sample, this clone turned up once. This chain connects TRBV7-3 to TRBJ2-1; a weak D match, TRBD2 (5 bases). The V and J ends lost 1 base and 8 bases respectively, with 9 bases between them. CDR1 and CDR2 from the germline V gene are SGHTA and FQGTGA. The CDR3 is 13 residues long. The CDR3 bases are TGTGCCAGCAGCTTAAATCCGGAGGATGAGCAGTTCTTC. This translates into CASSLNPEDEQFF.

The count of this clone is one. V usage is TRBV7-9 and J usage is TRBJ2-3, with 8 bases that match TRBD2. Germline assignment: CDR1 SEHNR and CDR2 FQNEAQ (reference sequence). The CDR3 loop spans 15 amino acids. V lost 5 bases, J lost 1 base, and 5 bases stayed unmatched. CDR3 residues: CASSDPGLGTDTQYF. The DNA for the CDR3 is TGTGCCAGCAGCGACCCGGGACTAGGCACAGATACGCAGTATTTT.